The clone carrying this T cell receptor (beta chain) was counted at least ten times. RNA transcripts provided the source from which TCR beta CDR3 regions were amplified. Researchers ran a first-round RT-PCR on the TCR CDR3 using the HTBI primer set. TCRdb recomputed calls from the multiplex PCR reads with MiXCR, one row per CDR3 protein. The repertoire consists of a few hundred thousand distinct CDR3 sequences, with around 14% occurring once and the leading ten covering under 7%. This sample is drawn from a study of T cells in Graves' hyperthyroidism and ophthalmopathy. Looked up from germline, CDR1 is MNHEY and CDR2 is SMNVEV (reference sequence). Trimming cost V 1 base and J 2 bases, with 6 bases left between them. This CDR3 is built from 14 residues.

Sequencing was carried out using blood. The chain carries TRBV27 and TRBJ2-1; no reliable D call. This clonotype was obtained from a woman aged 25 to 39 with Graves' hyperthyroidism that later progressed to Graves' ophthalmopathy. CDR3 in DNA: TGTGCCAGCAGTTTATACCCTCCCTACAATGAGCAGTTCTTC. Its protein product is CASSLYPPYNEQFF.